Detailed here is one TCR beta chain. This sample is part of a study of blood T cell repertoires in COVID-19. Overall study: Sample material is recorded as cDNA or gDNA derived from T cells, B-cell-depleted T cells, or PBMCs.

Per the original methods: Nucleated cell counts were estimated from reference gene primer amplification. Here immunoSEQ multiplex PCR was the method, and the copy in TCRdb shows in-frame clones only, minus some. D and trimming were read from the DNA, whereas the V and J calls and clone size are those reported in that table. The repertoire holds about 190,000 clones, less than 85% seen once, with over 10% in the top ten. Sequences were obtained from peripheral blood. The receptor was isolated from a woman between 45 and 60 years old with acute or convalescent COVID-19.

CDR3 loop: CASSLVIGGTSAGELFF. The CDR3 DNA reads TGTGCCAGCAGCTTAGTAATAGGGGGGACTAGCGCCGGGGAGCTGTTTTTT. The chain couples TRBV7-2 to TRBJ2-2; 10 nucleotides line up with TRBD2. With 1 base clipped from V and 6 bases from J, the junction kept 8 bases outside the gene matches. Germline loops: CDR1 SGHTA, CDR2 FQGNSA. The CDR3 covers 17 residues.